This TCR beta chain was identified during a study of T cells in Graves' hyperthyroidism and ophthalmopathy. In its sample, this clonotype was seen many times. RNA transcripts were the template for amplifying TCR beta CDR3 regions. A first-round RT-PCR of the TCR CDR3 used the HTBI primer set. TCRdb independently ran MiXCR on the multiplex PCR reads; one entry per CDR3 protein. This sample has hundreds of thousands of distinct CDR3 sequences, with approximately 14% found just once. This CDR3 has 16 residues. The trim removed 3 bases at V and 3 bases at J, leaving 7 bases unmatched. This clonotype was sampled from a woman between 18 and 29 years old with Graves' hyperthyroidism that later progressed to Graves' ophthalmopathy. This rearrangement joins TRBV12-3 or TRBV12-4 to TRBJ2-3; 9 bases align to TRBD2. Sequenced sample: blood. CDR3 DNA: TGTGCCAGCAGTTTTATGGCGGGAGGGTTAACAGATACGCAGTATTTT. Amino acid sequence: CASSFMAGGLTDTQYF.